These 10 T cell receptor beta chains came from one sample sequenced in a study of response to subunit inactivated influenza vaccine. TCRdb used MiXCR to reprocess the RT-PCR reads, holding one entry per CDR3 protein. The sample shows around 850,000 distinct CDR3 sequences, around a sixth of them seen only once. The sequencing used PBMCs from blood, collected around 5 days after vaccination. These receptors all stem from a man in his fifties or sixties who received an inactivated influenza vaccine.

V gene TRBV4-2 combines with J gene TRBJ2-3; no reliable D call. Germline CDR1 is LGHNA and CDR2 is YNFKEQ. The CDR3 spans 15 residues. V was shortened by 3 bases and J by 0 bases, with 10 bases between the two germline ends. CDR3: CASSQPGQSTDTQYF. The CDR3 DNA follows: TGTGCCAGCAGCCAGCCGGGCCAAAGCACAGATACGCAGTATTTT.

This rearrangement joins TRBV6-2 or TRBV6-3 to TRBJ2-7; a weak D match, TRBD2 (5 bases). V lost 2 bases and J lost 1, with 9 bases in between. The germline gives CDR1 MNHEY, CDR2 SVGEGT. The CDR3 extends over 14 amino acids. In DNA, the CDR3 is TGTGCCAGCAGTTACGATCCGGGGTCCTACGAGCAGTACTTC. This gives the protein CASSYDPGSYEQYF.

This clonotype was observed a few times. The chain is built from TRBV6-2 or TRBV6-3 and TRBJ2-1, with 14 bases matching TRBD2. There are 21 residues in the CDR3. V lost 8 bases, J lost 5 bases, and 23 bases stayed unmatched. Germline CDR1 is MNHEY and CDR2 is SVGEGT. This CDR3 reads CASVQPPPTSGGALNHNEQFF. For the CDR3, the DNA is TGTGCCAGCGTACAACCGCCCCCGACTAGCGGGGGGGCTTTAAACCACAATGAGCAGTTCTTC.

This clonotype was seen only a few times. This sequence joins TRBV12-3 or TRBV12-4 and TRBJ1-1, with no clear D. Trimming took off 6 bases at V and 5 bases at J, with 13 bases between the two ends. CDR3 length equals 13 residues. CDR3 coding DNA: TGTGCCAGCAGCCTACTACAACAGACTGAAGCTTTCTTT. It codes for CASSLLQQTEAFF.

Ten or more counts support this clonotype. The chain combines TRBV5-1 with TRBJ1-1, with 9 nucleotides matching TRBD1. The CDR3 is 13 amino acids. Trimming removed 4 bases from V and 7 bases from J; junction bases left unmatched: 5. In germline, CDR1 is SGHRS, CDR2 YFSETQ. This CDR3 reads CASSGTGYDEAFF. DNA of the CDR3: TGCGCCAGCAGCGGGACAGGGTATGATGAAGCTTTCTTT.

This clonotype occurred many times. V and J are TRBV10-3 and TRBJ1-6; the D gene is possibly TRBD1 (5 bases). The germline gives CDR1 ENHRY, CDR2 SYGVKD. This CDR3 is built from 13 residues. V was pared by 2 bases and J by 10 bases, with 9 bases between. The CDR3 nucleotides read TGTGCCATCAGTGAGGGTCGGGGGTCACCCCTCCACTTT. Translated: CAISEGRGSPLHF.

This sequence joins TRBV30 and TRBJ2-7; no reliable D call. Trimming removed 2 bases from V and 6 bases from J, with 17 bases in between. Germline lookup yields CDR1 GTSNPN and CDR2 SVGIG (reference sequence). The CDR3 has 14 residues. Here the CDR3 reads CAWSIGSGVGEQYF. CDR3 bases: TGTGCCTGGAGTATAGGAAGTGGGGTTGGCGAGCAGTACTTC.

This clonotype has a handful of counts. The chain couples TRBV15 to TRBJ1-3; D is unclear. The length of the CDR3 is 13 residues. In germline, CDR1 is LNHNV, CDR2 YYDKDF (reference sequence). V shed 0 bases and J shed 4 bases, with 4 bases lying between them. CDR3 residues: CATSRDRGNTIYF. In DNA form, the CDR3 reads TGTGCCACCAGCAGAGATCGGGGAAACACCATATATTTT.

Only a few counts were recorded for this clonotype. This chain uses TRBV7-9 with TRBJ2-1, with no clear D. The V and J ends lost 6 bases and 7 bases respectively, with 7 bases between them. CDR3 length: 11 amino acids. Germline CDR1 SEHNR, CDR2 FQNEAQ (reference sequence). The CDR3 here is CASRGKNEQFF. For the CDR3, the DNA is TGTGCCAGCAGGGGCAAAAATGAGCAGTTCTTC. The full variable domain, with the rest looked up from reference TRBV7-9 and TRBJ2-1, is DTGVSQNPRHKITKRGQNVTFRCDPISEHNRLYWYRQTLGQGPEFLTYFQNEAQLEKSRLLSDRFSAERPKGSFSTLEIQRTEQGDSAMYLCASRGKNEQFFGPGTRLTVL.

This chain joins TRBV6-5 and TRBJ1-5; no reliable D call. The CDR3 extends over 15 amino acids. CDR1 MNHEY and CDR2 SVGAGI come from the germline V gene. V was cut by 0 bases and J by 5 bases, with 11 bases left in between. Here the CDR3 DNA reads TGTGCCAGCAGTTACTCGAGTACAGCTTATCAGCCCCAGCATTTT. It yields the protein CASSYSSTAYQPQHF.